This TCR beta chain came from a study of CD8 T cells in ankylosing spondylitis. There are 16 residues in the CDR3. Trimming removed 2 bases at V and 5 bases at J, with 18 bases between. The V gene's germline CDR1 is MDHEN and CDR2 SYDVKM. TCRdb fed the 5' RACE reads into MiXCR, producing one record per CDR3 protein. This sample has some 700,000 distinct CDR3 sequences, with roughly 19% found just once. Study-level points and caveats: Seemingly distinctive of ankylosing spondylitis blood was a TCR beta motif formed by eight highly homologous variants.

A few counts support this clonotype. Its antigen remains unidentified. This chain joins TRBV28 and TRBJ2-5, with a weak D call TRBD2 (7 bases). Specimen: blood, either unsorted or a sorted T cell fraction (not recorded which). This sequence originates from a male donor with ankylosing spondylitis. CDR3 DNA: TGTGCCAGCAGTTTAGGCGGGGGCTGGTCGTGGGAGACCCAGTACTTC. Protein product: CASSLGGGWSWETQYF.